The 23 T cell receptor beta chains listed next were all sequenced from one sample in a study of cytomegalovirus exposure and HLA in healthy donors. The PCR had 60 Vbeta and 13 Jbeta primers. TCRdb's table, derived via immunoSEQ multiplex PCR, lists solely in-frame clones and lacks some. The repertoire holds roughly 160,000 clones, with 71% as singletons. Sequencing used PBMCs. The receptors originated from a girl aged 10 to 17 in good health and CMV-seronegative.

This chain uses TRBV9 with TRBJ1-1, with 8 bases matching TRBD1. This CDR3 comprises 14 residues. Germline V gene data show CDR1 as SGDLS and CDR2 as YYNGEE. With V trimmed by 4 bases and J by 1 base, 3 bases remained unmatched. Here the CDR3 reads CASSPGTGNTEAFF. CDR3 nucleotides: TGTGCCAGCAGCCCGGGGACAGGGAACACTGAAGCTTTCTTT.

The CDR3 nucleotides are TGTGCCAGCAGCCAAAGGGGTCGGCAGGGGGTAGGGCAGCCCCAGCATTTT. Translation: CASSQRGRQGVGQPQHF. The chain recombines TRBV4-2 with TRBJ1-5, with 7 bases aligning to TRBD1. The CDR3 totals 17 residues. Germline-derived CDR1 and CDR2 are LGHNA and YNFKEQ. J was trimmed by 7 bases and V by 2 bases; bases with no gene match: 14.

The rearrangement joins TRBV6-5 to TRBJ1-2; 8 bases agree with TRBD1. The CDR3 contains 15 residues. From germline, CDR1 is MNHEY and CDR2 SVGAGI. V was pared by 0 bases and J by 8 bases, with 8 bases of the junction left unmatched. The DNA for the CDR3 is TGTGCCAGCAGTTACTCGAAGACAGGGGTTGGGGGCTACACCTTC. Amino acid sequence: CASSYSKTGVGGYTF.

The J gene is TRBJ2-7, the V gene TRBV10-2; 9 nucleotides match TRBD1. CDR1 is WSHSY, CDR2 SAAADI, per germline. The CDR3 consists of 14 residues. J gave up 6 bases and V 7 bases, and 10 bases lay outside the gene matches. The DNA for the CDR3 is TGCGCCAGCACCCCTGGGACAGGGAAATCCGAGCAGTACTTC. This codes for CASTPGTGKSEQYF.

This chain joins TRBV18 and TRBJ1-2; the D gene is possibly TRBD1 (6 bases). The CDR3 contains 17 residues. V was cut by 2 bases and J by 3 bases, with 19 bases left in between. The germline V gene encodes CDR1 KGHSH and CDR2 LQKENI. CDR3 residues: CASSPLSTTDRHYGYTF. In DNA, the CDR3 is TGTGCCAGCTCACCATTATCCACTACGGACAGACACTATGGCTACACCTTC.

This clone was seen only a few times. V usage is TRBV14 and J usage is TRBJ2-5, with a tentative D call TRBD2 (6 bases). Near its end, the DNA agrees better with TRBJ2-7, so the J call may be wrong. The CDR3 loop spans 18 amino acids. Germline lookup yields CDR1 SGHDN and CDR2 FVKESK. The DNA of the CDR3 is TGTGCCAGCAGCCAAGTAGGGGCTTGGGGGGTCCGTTCCTACGAGCAGTACTTC. The encoded protein is CASSQVGAWGVRSYEQYF.

This chain connects TRBV7-9 to TRBJ1-5, with unresolved D. V was shortened by 5 bases and J by 0 bases, with 5 bases between the two germline ends. CDR3 length: 13 amino acids. CDR1 is SEHNR and CDR2 is FQNEAQ in the germline V gene (reference sequence). CDR3 amino acids: CASSRASNQPQHF. The CDR3 bases are TGTGCCAGCAGCCGCGCTAGCAATCAGCCCCAGCATTTT.

The chain joins TRBV5-1 to TRBJ1-4; D unresolved. This CDR3 contains 15 residues. The germline CDR1 and CDR2 sequences are SGHRS and YFSETQ. With 3 bases removed from V and 5 bases from J, the gap between germline ends came to 14 bases. DNA for the CDR3: TGCGCCAGCAGCTCTCAGGAAACCTGGAATGAAAAACTGTTTTTT. Protein sequence: CASSSQETWNEKLFF.

V and J are TRBV19 and TRBJ1-5, with TRBD1 as a possible D gene (5 bases). V was clipped by 4 bases and J by 7 bases, with 11 bases between them. CDR3 length equals 13 residues. Germline CDR1 and CDR2: LNHDA and SQIVND (reference sequence). CDR3 residues: CASSKTDGQPQHF. CDR3 in DNA: TGTGCCAGTAGTAAGACAGATGGACAGCCCCAGCATTTT.

This sequence joins TRBV7-8 and TRBJ2-1, with D possibly being TRBD1 (5 bases). Per germline, CDR1 SGHVS and CDR2 FQNEAQ. Trimming left V 3 bases short and J 4 bases short, with 19 bases between. The CDR3 is 17 amino acids. CDR3: CASSFNRGPAMYNEQFF. CDR3 in DNA: TGTGCCAGCAGCTTTAATAGGGGCCCCGCTATGTACAATGAGCAGTTCTTC. The full variable domain, in which reference TRBV7-8 and TRBJ2-1 provide the parts outside the CDR3, is GAGVSQSPRYKVAKRGQDVALRCDPISGHVSLFWYQQALGQGPEFLTYFQNEAQLDKSGLPSDRFFAERPEGSVSTLKIQRTQQEDSAVYLCASSFNRGPAMYNEQFFGPGTRLTVL.

The genes are TRBV19 and TRBJ1-3, with D possibly being TRBD1 (5 bases). Germline values: CDR1 LNHDA, CDR2 SQIVND (reference sequence). This CDR3 region has 13 residues. V was pared by 7 bases and J by 5 bases, with 12 bases between. In DNA, the CDR3 is TGTGCCAGTATCGAAAGGGGCAGAAACACCATATATTTT. Its protein product is CASIERGRNTIYF.

The rearrangement uses TRBV9 and TRBJ1-4, with D perhaps matching TRBD1 (6 bases). There are 15 residues in the CDR3. CDR1 and CDR2 from the germline V gene are SGDLS and YYNGEE. Trimming left V 4 bases short and J 2 bases short, with 12 bases between. DNA of the CDR3: TGTGCCAGCAGCAACCAGGGGAGCACTAATGAAAAACTGTTTTTT. Protein sequence: CASSNQGSTNEKLFF. The whole variable domain, remainder taken from reference TRBV9 and TRBJ1-4, is DSGVTQTPKHLITATGQRVTLRCSPRSGDLSVYWYQQSLDQGLQFLIQYYNGEERAKGNILERFSAQQFPDLHSELNLSSLELGDSALYFCASSNQGSTNEKLFFGSGTQLSVL.

V gene TRBV5-1 combines with J gene TRBJ2-5, with D hard to call. Germline-derived CDR1 and CDR2 are SGHRS and YFSETQ. Trimming removed 0 bases from V and 5 bases from J, with 8 bases in between. CDR3 length: 13 amino acids. The CDR3 coding sequence is TGCGCCAGCAGCTTGGGCTATACGGAGACCCAGTACTTC. Residues: CASSLGYTETQYF.

The V and J genes are TRBV6-5 and TRBJ2-5, with 9 positions matching TRBD2. In germline, CDR1 is MNHEY, CDR2 SVGAGI. The CDR3 contains 15 residues. V lost 3 bases and J lost 5; bases outside the gene matches: 7. DNA of the CDR3: TGTGCCAGCAGTTATCTAGCGGGGCCTCCGGAGACCCAGTACTTC. Amino acid sequence: CASSYLAGPPETQYF.

The chain joins TRBV7-9 to TRBJ2-5, with 8 positions matching TRBD1. Germline values: CDR1 SEHNR, CDR2 FQNEAQ (reference sequence). The ends lost 3 bases at V and 5 bases at J; junction bases unmatched: 5. This CDR3 is built from 14 residues. In nucleotides, the CDR3 is TGTGCCAGCAGCTTCGTCAGGGGGCTCGAGACCCAGTACTTC. This gives the protein CASSFVRGLETQYF.

The chain carries TRBV6-5 and TRBJ2-7; 7 bases align to TRBD1. Germline V gene data show CDR1 as MNHEY and CDR2 as SVGAGI. The junction had 10 bases not matched to a gene; V was cut back by 1 base and J by 4 bases. The CDR3 is 16 amino acids. The DNA for the CDR3 is TGTGCCAGCAGTTACTTTGGACAGGAACCGGGGTACGAGCAGTACTTC. Amino acid sequence: CASSYFGQEPGYEQYF.

This sequence joins TRBV18 and TRBJ2-3; possibly TRBD2 for D (5 bases). CDR3 length: 12 amino acids. The V end lost 6 bases, the J end lost 7 bases, and 11 bases lay between the germline ends. The germline gives CDR1 KGHSH, CDR2 LQKENI. CDR3 in DNA: TGTGCCAGCTCGGAGGAGACCAATACGCAGTATTTT. Protein product: CASSEETNTQYF.

The chain combines TRBV7-9 with TRBJ1-2; 9 nucleotides agree with TRBD1. The CDR3 totals 13 residues. Germline CDR1 SEHNR, CDR2 FQNEAQ (reference sequence). V was clipped by 6 bases and J by 6 bases; unmatched bases: 5. The CDR3 bases are TGTGCCAGCAGGAGGACAGGGGACGATGGCTACACCTTC. This sequence encodes CASRRTGDDGYTF.

The V gene is TRBV2, the J gene TRBJ1-5; the D is unclear. Germline CDR1 SNHLY, CDR2 FYNNEI. The germline V and J ends were trimmed by 0 bases and 5 bases, with 8 bases remaining between them. This CDR3 is built from 14 residues. The CDR3 bases are TGTGCCAGCAGTGAAGCGAGGTTAGATCAGCCCCAGCATTTT. The encoded protein is CASSEARLDQPQHF.

V gene TRBV2 combines with J gene TRBJ1-5; TRBD1 matches 7 bases. The CDR3 contains 15 residues. Germline-derived CDR1 and CDR2 are SNHLY and FYNNEI. V lost 7 bases, J lost 4 bases, and 10 bases stayed unmatched. In DNA, the CDR3 is TGTGCCAGCATCCTTGGGTTACAGGGGAATCAGCCCCAGCATTTT. This translates into CASILGLQGNQPQHF.

This chain joins TRBV6-1 and TRBJ2-7; tentative D call: TRBD1 (5 bases). The CDR3 is 14 amino acids. Germline values: CDR1 MNHNS, CDR2 SASEGT. The V end was cut by 1 base, the J end by 3 bases, with 10 bases between. The CDR3 here is CASSEVGQDYEQYF. As DNA, the CDR3 is TGTGCCAGCAGTGAAGTGGGGCAGGACTACGAGCAGTACTTC.

This sequence joins TRBV2 and TRBJ1-2, with no clear D. The germline V gene has CDR1 SNHLY and CDR2 FYNNEI. CDR3 length: 12 amino acids. V was pared by 4 bases and J by 1 base, with 4 bases between. The DNA for the CDR3 is TGTGCCAGCAGTGGCGGTAACTATGGCTACACCTTC. This codes for CASSGGNYGYTF. The variable domain in full, with the rest retrieved from reference TRBV2 and TRBJ1-2, is EPEVTQTPSHQVTQMGQEVILRCVPISNHLYFYWYRQILGQKVEFLVSFYNNEISEKSEIFDDQFSVERPDGSNFTLKIRSTKLEDSAMYFCASSGGNYGYTFGSGTRLTVV.

This clone has more than one count but fewer than ten. The chain is built from TRBV5-1 and TRBJ1-5; possibly TRBD1 for D (6 bases). Germline lookup yields CDR1 SGHRS and CDR2 YFSETQ. V shed 4 bases and J shed 6 bases, with 14 bases lying between them. The CDR3 covers 14 residues. The CDR3 is CASSETGSGQPQHF. CDR3 DNA: TGCGCCAGCAGCGAAACAGGGTCGGGTCAGCCCCAGCATTTT.